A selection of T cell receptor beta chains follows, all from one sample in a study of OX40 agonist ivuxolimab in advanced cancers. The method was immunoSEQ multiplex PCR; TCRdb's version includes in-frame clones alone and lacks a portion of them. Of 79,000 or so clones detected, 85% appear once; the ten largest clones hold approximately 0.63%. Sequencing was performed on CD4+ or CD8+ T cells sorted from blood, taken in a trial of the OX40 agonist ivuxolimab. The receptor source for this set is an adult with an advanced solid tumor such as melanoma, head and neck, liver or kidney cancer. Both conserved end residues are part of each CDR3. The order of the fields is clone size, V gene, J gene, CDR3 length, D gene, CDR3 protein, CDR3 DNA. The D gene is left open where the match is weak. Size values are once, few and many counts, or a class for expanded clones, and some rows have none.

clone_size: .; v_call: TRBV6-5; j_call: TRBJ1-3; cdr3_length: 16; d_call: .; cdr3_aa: CASSYSGGYSGNTIYF; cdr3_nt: TGTGCCAGCAGTTACAGCGGGGGCTACTCTGGAAACACCATATATTTT
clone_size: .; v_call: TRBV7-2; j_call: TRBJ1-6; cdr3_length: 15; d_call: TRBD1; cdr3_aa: CASSLVEGANSPLHF; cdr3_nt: TGTGCCAGCAGCTTAGTGGAGGGGGCTAATTCACCCCTCCACTTT
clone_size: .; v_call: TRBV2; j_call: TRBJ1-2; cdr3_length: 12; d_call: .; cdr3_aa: CASSENPYGYTF; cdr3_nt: TGTGCCAGCAGTGAAAACCCCTATGGCTACACCTTC
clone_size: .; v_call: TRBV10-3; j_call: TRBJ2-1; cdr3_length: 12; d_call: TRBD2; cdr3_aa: CAIMPGGNEQFF; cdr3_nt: TGTGCCATCATGCCGGGGGGCAATGAGCAGTTCTTC
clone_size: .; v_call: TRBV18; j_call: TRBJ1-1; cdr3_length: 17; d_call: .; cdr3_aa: CASSPAGGGVGNTEAFF; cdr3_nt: TGTGCCAGCTCACCAGCAGGAGGGGGGGTTGGGAACACTGAAGCTTTCTTT
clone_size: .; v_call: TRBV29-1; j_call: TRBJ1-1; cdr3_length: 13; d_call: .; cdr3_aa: CSVDNGEFSEAFF; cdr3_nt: TGCAGCGTGGATAACGGGGAATTCTCTGAAGCTTTCTTT
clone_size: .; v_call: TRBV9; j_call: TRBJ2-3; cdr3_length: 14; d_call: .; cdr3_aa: CASSVEIRGDTQYF; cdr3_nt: TGTGCCAGCAGCGTAGAGATTCGAGGGGATACGCAGTATTTT
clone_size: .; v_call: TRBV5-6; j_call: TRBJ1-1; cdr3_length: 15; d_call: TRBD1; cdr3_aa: CASSRGGQGGTEAFF; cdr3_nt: TGTGCCAGCAGCCGGGGGGGACAGGGTGGCACTGAAGCTTTCTTT
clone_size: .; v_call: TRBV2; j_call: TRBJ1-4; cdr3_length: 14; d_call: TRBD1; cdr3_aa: CASRTGGAGEKLFF; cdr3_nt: TGTGCCAGCAGAACAGGGGGCGCGGGTGAAAAACTGTTTTTT
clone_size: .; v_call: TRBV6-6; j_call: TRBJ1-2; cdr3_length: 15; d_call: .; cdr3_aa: CASSPPGDLNYGYTF; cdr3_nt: TGTGCCAGCAGTCCCCCTGGGGACCTCAACTATGGCTACACCTTC
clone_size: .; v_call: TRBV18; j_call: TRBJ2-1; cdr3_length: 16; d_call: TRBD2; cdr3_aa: CASSPTGTSGGVEQFF; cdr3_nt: TGTGCCAGCTCACCGACCGGGACTAGCGGGGGGGTTGAGCAGTTCTTC
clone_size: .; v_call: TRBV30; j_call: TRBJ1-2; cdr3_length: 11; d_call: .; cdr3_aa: CAWRQIYGYTF; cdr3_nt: TGTGCCTGGAGACAGATCTATGGCTACACCTTC
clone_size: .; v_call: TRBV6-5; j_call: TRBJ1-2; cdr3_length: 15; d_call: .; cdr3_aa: CASSYDLGASGGYTF; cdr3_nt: TGTGCCAGCAGTTACGATCTGGGGGCGAGTGGTGGCTACACCTTC
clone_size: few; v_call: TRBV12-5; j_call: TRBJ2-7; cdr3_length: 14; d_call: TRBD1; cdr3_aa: CASGPRTGAYEQYF; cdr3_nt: TGTGCTAGTGGTCCCCGGACAGGGGCCTACGAGCAGTACTTC
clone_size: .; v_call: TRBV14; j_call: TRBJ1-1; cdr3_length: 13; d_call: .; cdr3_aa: CASSQVGGTEAFF; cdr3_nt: TGTGCCAGCAGCCAAGTAGGTGGGACTGAAGCTTTCTTT
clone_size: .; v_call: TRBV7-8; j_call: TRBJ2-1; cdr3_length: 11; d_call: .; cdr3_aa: CASSFNAEQFF; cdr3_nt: TGTGCCAGCAGCTTTAACGCTGAGCAGTTCTTC
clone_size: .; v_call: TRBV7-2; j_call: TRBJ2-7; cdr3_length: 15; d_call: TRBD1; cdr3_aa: CASSYRQGESHEQYF; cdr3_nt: TGTGCCAGCAGCTATCGACAGGGGGAGTCCCACGAGCAGTACTTC
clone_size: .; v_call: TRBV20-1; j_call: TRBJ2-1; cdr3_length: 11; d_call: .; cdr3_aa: CSASAEGEQFF; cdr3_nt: TGCAGTGCTAGCGCGGAGGGTGAGCAGTTCTTC
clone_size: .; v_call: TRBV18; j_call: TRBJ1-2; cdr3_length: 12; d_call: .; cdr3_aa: CASSQEADGYTF; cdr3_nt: TGTGCCAGCTCTCAGGAGGCAGACGGCTACACCTTC
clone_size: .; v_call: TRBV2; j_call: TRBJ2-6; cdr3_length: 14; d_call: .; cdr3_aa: CASLSRPGANVLTF; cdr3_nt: TGTGCCAGTCTCAGTCGACCTGGGGCCAACGTCCTGACTTTC
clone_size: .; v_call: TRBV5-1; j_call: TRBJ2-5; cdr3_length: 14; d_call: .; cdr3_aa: CASSLDTGLRTQYF; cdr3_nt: TGCGCCAGCAGCCTAGACACTGGTCTGAGGACCCAGTACTTC
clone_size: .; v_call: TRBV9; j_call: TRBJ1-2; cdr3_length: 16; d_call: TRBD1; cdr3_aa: CASSEAGTGADYGYTF; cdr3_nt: TGTGCCAGCAGCGAAGCCGGGACAGGGGCGGACTATGGCTACACCTTC
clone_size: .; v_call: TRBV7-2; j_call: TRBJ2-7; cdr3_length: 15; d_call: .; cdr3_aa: CASSLAVGISYEQYF; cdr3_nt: TGTGCCAGCAGCTTAGCGGTAGGAATATCCTACGAGCAGTACTTC
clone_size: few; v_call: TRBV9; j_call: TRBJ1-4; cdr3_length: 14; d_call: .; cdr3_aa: CASSPPGRNEKLFF; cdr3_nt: TGTGCCAGCAGCCCGCCCGGGAGAAATGAAAAACTGTTTTTT
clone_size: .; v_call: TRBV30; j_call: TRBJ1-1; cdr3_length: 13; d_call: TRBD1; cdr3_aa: CAWRGTANTEAFF; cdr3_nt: TGTGCCTGGAGAGGGACAGCGAACACTGAAGCTTTCTTT
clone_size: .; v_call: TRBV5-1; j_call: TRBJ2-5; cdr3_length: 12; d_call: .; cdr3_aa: CASSGGAETQYF; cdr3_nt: TGCGCCAGCAGCGGGGGGGCGGAGACCCAGTACTTC
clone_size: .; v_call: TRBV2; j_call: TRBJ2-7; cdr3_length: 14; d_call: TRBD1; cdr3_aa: CASSGQTGSGEQYF; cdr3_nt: TGTGCCAGCAGTGGTCAGACAGGGTCGGGCGAGCAGTACTTC
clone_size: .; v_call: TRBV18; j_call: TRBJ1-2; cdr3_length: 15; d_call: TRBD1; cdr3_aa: CASSPWTGENYGYTF; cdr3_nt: TGTGCCAGCTCACCCTGGACAGGGGAGAACTATGGCTACACCTTC
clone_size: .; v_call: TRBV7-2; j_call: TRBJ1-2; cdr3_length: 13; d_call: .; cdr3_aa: CASSARWDYGYTF; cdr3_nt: TGTGCCAGCAGCGCCCGGTGGGACTATGGCTACACCTTC
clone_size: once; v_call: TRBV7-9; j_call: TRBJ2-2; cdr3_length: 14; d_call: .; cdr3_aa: CASSLEVNTGELFF; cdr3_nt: TGTGCCAGCAGCTTAGAGGTCAACACCGGGGAGCTGTTTTTT
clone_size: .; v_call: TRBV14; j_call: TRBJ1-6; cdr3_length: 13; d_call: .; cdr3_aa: CASSQNEGSPLHF; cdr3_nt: TGTGCCAGCAGCCAAAACGAGGGATCACCCCTCCACTTT
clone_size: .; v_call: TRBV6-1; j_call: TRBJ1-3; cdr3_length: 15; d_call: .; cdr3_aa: CASSVGVGAGNTIYF; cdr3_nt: TGTGCCAGCAGTGTGGGGGTGGGAGCTGGAAACACCATATATTTT
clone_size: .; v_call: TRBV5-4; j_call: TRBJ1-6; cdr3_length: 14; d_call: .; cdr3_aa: CASSLAGGQAPLHF; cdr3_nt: TGTGCCAGCAGCTTGGCTGGGGGCCAGGCACCCCTCCACTTT